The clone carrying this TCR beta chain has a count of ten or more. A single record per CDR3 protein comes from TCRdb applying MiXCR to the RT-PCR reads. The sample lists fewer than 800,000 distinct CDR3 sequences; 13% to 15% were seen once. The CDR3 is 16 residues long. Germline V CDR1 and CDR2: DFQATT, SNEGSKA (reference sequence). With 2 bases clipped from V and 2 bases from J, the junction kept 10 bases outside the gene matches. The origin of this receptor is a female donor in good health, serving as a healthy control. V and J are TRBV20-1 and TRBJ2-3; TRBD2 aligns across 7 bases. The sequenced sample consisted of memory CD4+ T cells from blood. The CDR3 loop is CSARTGLAAITDTQYF. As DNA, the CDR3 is TGCAGTGCTAGAACGGGTCTAGCGGCTATCACAGATACGCAGTATTTT.